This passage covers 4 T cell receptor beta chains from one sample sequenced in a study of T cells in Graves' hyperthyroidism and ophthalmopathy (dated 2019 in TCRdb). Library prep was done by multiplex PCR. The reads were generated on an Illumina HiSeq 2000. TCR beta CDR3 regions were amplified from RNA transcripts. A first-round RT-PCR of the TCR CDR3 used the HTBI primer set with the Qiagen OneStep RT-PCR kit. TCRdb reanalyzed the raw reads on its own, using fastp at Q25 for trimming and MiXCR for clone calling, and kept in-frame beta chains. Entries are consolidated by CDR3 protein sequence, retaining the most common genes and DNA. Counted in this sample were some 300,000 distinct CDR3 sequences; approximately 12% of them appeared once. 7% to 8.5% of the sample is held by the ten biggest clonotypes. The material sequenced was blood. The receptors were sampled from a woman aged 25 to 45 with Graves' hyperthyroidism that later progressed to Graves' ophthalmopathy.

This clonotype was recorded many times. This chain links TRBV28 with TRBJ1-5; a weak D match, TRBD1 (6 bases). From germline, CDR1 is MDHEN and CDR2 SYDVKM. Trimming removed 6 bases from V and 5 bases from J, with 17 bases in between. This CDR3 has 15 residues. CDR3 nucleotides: TGTGCCAGCAGGGAGTCGGACAGCCTCTATCAGCCCCAGCATTTT. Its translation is CASRESDSLYQPQHF.

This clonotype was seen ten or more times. The CDR3 DNA reads as TGTGCCAGCAGCTTAGATTCCGGGGCAGCCTCTTTCTTT. It translates to CASSLDSGAASFF. The chain is built from TRBV11-3 and TRBJ1-1; weak D call: TRBD1 (5 bases). Germline V CDR1 and CDR2: SGHNT, YENEEA. The ends were cut back, 0 bases at V and 12 bases at J, with 14 bases in the middle. The CDR3 sequence is 13 residues long.

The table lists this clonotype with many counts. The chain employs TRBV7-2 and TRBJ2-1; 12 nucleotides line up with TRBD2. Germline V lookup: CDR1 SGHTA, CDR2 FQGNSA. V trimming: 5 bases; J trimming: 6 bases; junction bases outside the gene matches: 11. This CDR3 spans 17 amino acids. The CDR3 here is CASSPRRTSGTGNEQFF. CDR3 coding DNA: TGTGCCAGCAGCCCGCGTCGGACTAGCGGGACCGGCAATGAGCAGTTCTTC.

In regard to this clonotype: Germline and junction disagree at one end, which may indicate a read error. CDR3 DNA sequence: TGTGTCAGCAGCGTAGATGAGGGCTTTAATGAAAAACTGTTTTTT. This sequence encodes CVSSVDEGFNEKLFF. The V gene is TRBV9, the J gene TRBJ1-4; D call uncertain. This CDR3 is built from 15 residues. CDR1 is SGDLS and CDR2 is YYNGEE in the germline V gene.